Here is one T cell receptor beta chain with its context. What it binds is unknown. The conserved phenylalanine or tryptophan is not found at the CDR3 terminus, so this likely reflects a read error. Between the trimmed V and J ends, which lost 4 bases and 4 bases, there was a span of 22 bases. Germline V gives CDR1 LGHDT, CDR2 YNNKEL (reference sequence). The CDR3 covers 17 residues. The sample is drawn from a study of blood T cells in healthy people across ages. Primed by a sample-barcoded 5' primer and a J-beta primer mix, a second PCR proceeded for roughly 7 to 12 cycles. A template-switch adaptor with 12 random nucleotides tagged each cDNA molecule. MiXCR, applied by TCRdb to the 5' RACE reads, yields one record per CDR3 protein. The sample lists hundreds of thousands of distinct CDR3 sequences; around 28% were seen once. General observations from the study: The long-lived group displayed more naive CD4+ cells, plus higher diversity, than the aged donors did.

The sequencing input was blood. This sequence was found in an elderly woman in good health. The genes are TRBV3-1 and TRBJ1-1; D gene unclear. The CDR3 sequence: CASSLPGDEEVSTEAFV. CDR3 in DNA: TGTGCCAGCAGCCTCCCTGGGGATGAGGAGGTTAGCACTGAAGCTTTCGTT.